Below are 9 T cell receptor beta chains sequenced from a single sample in a study of control samples from healthy donors and cancer patients. Data came from immunoSEQ multiplex PCR; TCRdb stores just in-frame clones and leaves some out. The sample shows under 80,000 clones, approximately 94% of them seen only once. Sequencing used PBMCs. The source is a woman in her thirties or forties with lung cancer.

Here the CDR3 reads CASSFKGGGGEAFF. The CDR3 nucleotides read TGTGCCAGCAGTTTTAAGGGCGGAGGGGGGGAAGCTTTCTTT. The chain employs TRBV27 and TRBJ1-1; D might be TRBD1 (6 bases). V was pared by 3 bases and J by 8 bases, with 16 bases between. The CDR3 runs to 14 residues. Germline assignment: CDR1 MNHEY and CDR2 SMNVEV (reference sequence).

CDR3 sequence reads: CASRWKYMNTEAFF. CDR3 coding DNA: TGTGCCAGCAGATGGAAGTACATGAACACTGAAGCTTTCTTT. The chain employs TRBV7-2 and TRBJ1-1; the D is unclear. CDR1 SGHTA and CDR2 FQGNSA come from the germline V gene. Trimming stripped 6 bases from V and 0 bases from J, with 11 bases between. The CDR3 totals 14 residues.

This chain links TRBV3-1 (or the pseudogene TRBV3-2) with TRBJ1-1; D unclear. This CDR3 region has 14 residues. Trimming took off 7 bases at V and 1 base at J, with 13 bases between the two ends. Looked up from germline, CDR1 is LGHDT and CDR2 is YNNKEL (reference sequence). The CDR3 DNA is TGTGCCAGCACCACTTCCGGGTCGAACACTGAAGCTTTCTTT. Translation gives CASTTSGSNTEAFF.

The chain combines TRBV27 with TRBJ1-5, with 8 bases fitting TRBD1. Germline trimming cut 8 bases from V and 3 bases from J; bases unmatched to any gene: 3. The CDR3 length is 13 residues. Germline values: CDR1 MNHEY, CDR2 SMNVEV (reference sequence). The CDR3 sequence is CASRTGSNQPQHF. In DNA, the CDR3 is TGTGCCAGCCGGACAGGGTCCAATCAGCCCCAGCATTTT.

The chain couples TRBV25-1 to TRBJ2-1, with no clear D. CDR1 and CDR2 from the germline V gene are MGHDK and SYGVNS. V dropped 10 bases and J dropped 6 bases, with 13 bases sitting between them. This CDR3 comprises 12 residues. The DNA for the CDR3 is TGTGCCACTCGAGTCCCCGGCAATGAGCAGTTCTTC. Translation gives CATRVPGNEQFF.

This chain connects TRBV24-1 to TRBJ2-3; D possibly corresponds to TRBD2 (5 bases). CDR3 length: 14 residues. The germline gives CDR1 KGHDR, CDR2 SFDVKD. V was clipped by 5 bases and J by 2 bases, with 10 bases between them. The chain's CDR3 is CATSGRGTTDTQYF. The CDR3 DNA is TGTGCCACCAGTGGACGGGGAACCACAGATACGCAGTATTTT.

A few counts support this clone. The rearrangement uses TRBV9 and TRBJ1-1, with D perhaps matching TRBD1 (5 bases). Germline loops: CDR1 SGDLS, CDR2 YYNGEE. This CDR3 has 12 residues. V lost 5 bases and J 5 bases, leaving 10 bases between the germline ends. DNA of the CDR3: TGTGCCAGCAGTCGGGGGGAAACTGAAGCTTTCTTT. This codes for CASSRGETEAFF. Combining the CDR3 with reference TRBV9 and TRBJ1-1 gives the whole variable domain DSGVTQTPKHLITATGQRVTLRCSPRSGDLSVYWYQQSLDQGLQFLIQYYNGEERAKGNILERFSAQQFPDLHSELNLSSLELGDSALYFCASSRGETEAFFGQGTRLTVV.

This chain uses TRBV5-1 with TRBJ2-7, with D uncertain. This CDR3 is 11 amino acids long. CDR1 and CDR2 from the germline V gene are SGHRS and YFSETQ. The V gene lost 0 bases and the J gene lost 5 bases, with 3 bases spanning the gap. The CDR3 nucleotides read TGCGCCAGCAGCTTGGAACACGAGCAGTACTTC. It codes for CASSLEHEQYF.

V usage is TRBV6-6 and J usage is TRBJ1-1; 11 bases line up with TRBD1. The CDR3 is 14 amino acids. Germline V lookup: CDR1 MNHNY, CDR2 SVGAGI (reference sequence). Trimming removed 6 bases from V and 3 bases from J; junction bases left unmatched: 3. The CDR3 here is CASSPGQGDTEAFF. DNA for the CDR3: TGTGCCAGCAGCCCGGGACAGGGGGACACTGAAGCTTTCTTT.